The present T cell receptor beta chain was sequenced within a study of shared clonotypes between healthy human individuals. Assay used: immunoSEQ multiplex PCR; TCRdb lists only in-frame clones, some missing. The sample lists about 1.1 million clones, about four fifths occurring once. Worth noting for this clone: Its target is not known.

Overall study results and limits: An expected dependence of interdonor clonotype sharing on sequencing depth was noted.

This TCR came from a man aged 18-30 years in good health. Some clones in this sample may be carry-over from other donors' samples. What was sequenced was memory CD4+ T cells from PBMCs. Subset in this sample: CD45RA-negative fraction.

The CDR3 loop is CASSSFGTQSEEEQYF. The CDR3 DNA is TGTGCCAGCAGCTCCTTCGGGACACAAAGTGAGGAGGAGCAGTACTTC. V and J are TRBV5-8 and TRBJ2-7; possible D gene TRBD1, 6 bases. V was shortened by 3 bases and J by 7 bases, with 23 bases between the two germline ends. Germline loops: CDR1 SGHTS, CDR2 YDEGEE. CDR3 length equals 16 residues.